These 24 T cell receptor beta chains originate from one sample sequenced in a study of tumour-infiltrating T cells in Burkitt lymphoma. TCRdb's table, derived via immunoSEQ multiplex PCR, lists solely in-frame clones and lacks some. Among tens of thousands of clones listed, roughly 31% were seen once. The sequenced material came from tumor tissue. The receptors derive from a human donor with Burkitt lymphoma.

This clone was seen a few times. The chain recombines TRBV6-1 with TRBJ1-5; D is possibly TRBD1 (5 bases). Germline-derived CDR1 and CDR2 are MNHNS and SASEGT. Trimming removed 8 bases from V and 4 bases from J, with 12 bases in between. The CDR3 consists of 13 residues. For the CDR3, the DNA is TGTGCCAGCCAGATCGGGGCGAATCAGCCCCAGCATTTT. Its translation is CASQIGANQPQHF.

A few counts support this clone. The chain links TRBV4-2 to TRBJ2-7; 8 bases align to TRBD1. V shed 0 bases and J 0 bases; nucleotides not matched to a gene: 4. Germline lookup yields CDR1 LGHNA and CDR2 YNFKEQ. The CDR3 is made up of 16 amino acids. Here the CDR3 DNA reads TGTGCCAGCAGCCAAGATTTGGACAGGGCCTCCTACGAGCAGTACTTC. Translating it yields CASSQDLDRASYEQYF.

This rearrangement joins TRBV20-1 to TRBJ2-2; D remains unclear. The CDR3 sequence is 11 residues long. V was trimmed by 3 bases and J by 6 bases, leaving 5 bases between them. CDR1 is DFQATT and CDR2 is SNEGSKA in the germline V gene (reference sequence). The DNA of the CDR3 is TGCAGTGCTAGGAGTTCCGGGGAGCTGTTTTTT. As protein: CSARSSGELFF.

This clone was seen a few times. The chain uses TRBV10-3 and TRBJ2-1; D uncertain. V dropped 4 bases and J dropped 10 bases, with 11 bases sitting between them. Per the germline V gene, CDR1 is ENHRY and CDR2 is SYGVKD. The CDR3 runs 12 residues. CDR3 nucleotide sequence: TGTGCCATCAGTGCTCCCCTCAGGGAGCAGTTCTTC. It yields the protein CAISAPLREQFF.

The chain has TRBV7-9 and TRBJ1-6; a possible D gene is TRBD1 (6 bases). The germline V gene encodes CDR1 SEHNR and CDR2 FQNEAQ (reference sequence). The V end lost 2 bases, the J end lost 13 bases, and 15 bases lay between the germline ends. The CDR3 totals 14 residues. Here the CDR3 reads CASSLNSRGAPLHF. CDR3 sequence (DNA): TGTGCCAGCAGCTTAAATTCCAGGGGAGCGCCCCTCCACTTT.

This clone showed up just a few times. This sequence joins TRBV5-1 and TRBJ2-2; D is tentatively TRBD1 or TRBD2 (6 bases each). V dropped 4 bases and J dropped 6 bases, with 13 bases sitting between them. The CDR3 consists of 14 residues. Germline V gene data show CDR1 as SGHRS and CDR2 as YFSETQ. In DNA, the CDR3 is TGCGCCAGCAGCGATCCCGGGGGCTCCGGGGAGCTGTTTTTT. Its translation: CASSDPGGSGELFF.

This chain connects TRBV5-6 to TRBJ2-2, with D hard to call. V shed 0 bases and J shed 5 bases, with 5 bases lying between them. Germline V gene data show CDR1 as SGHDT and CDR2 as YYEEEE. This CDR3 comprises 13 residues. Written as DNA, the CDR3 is TGTGCCAGCAGCTTGGTACAGACCGGGGAGCTGTTTTTT. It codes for CASSLVQTGELFF.

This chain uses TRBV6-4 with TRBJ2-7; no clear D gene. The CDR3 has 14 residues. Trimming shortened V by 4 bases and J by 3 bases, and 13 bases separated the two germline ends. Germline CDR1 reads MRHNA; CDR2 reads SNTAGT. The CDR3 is CASSVPTGCYEQYF. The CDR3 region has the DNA TGTGCCAGCAGTGTCCCGACTGGATGCTACGAGCAGTACTTC.

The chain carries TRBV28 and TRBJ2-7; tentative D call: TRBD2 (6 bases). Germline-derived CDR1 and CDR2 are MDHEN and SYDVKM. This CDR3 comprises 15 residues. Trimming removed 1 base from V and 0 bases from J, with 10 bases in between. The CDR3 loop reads CASSLSGTGSYEQYF. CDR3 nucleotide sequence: TGTGCCAGCAGTTTATCAGGGACTGGCTCCTACGAGCAGTACTTC.

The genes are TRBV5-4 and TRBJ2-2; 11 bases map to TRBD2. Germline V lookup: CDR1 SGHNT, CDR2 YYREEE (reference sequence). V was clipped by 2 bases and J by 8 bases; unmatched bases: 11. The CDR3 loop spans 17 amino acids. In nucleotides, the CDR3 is TGTGCCAGCAGCTTAAACCCCTATAGCGGGGGGGCGGGGGAGCTGTTTTTT. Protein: CASSLNPYSGGAGELFF. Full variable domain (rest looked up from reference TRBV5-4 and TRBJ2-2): ETGVTQSPTHLIKTRGQQVTLRCSSQSGHNTVSWYQQALGQGPQFIFQYYREEENGRGNFPPRFSGLQFPNYSSELNVNALELDDSALYLCASSLNPYSGGAGELFFGEGSRLTVL.

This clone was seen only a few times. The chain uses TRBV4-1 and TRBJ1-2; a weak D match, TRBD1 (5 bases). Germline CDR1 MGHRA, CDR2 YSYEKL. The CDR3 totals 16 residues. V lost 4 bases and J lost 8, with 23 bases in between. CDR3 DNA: TGCGCCAGCAGCCCAGAACCGGGACTCCCCGCTCGGGGCTACACCTTC. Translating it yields CASSPEPGLPARGYTF.

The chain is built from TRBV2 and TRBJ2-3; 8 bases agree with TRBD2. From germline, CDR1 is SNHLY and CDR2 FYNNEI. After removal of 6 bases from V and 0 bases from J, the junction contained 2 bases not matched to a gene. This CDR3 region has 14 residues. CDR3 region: CASSRGGSTDTQYF. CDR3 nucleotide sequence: TGTGCCAGCAGCCGCGGGGGGAGCACAGATACGCAGTATTTT.

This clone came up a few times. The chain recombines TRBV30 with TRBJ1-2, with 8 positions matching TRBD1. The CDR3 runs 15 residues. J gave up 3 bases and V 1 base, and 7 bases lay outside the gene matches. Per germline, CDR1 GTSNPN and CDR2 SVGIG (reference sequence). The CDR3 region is CAWSAESGGHYGYTF. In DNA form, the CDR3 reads TGTGCCTGGAGTGCAGAGTCAGGGGGCCACTATGGCTACACCTTC.

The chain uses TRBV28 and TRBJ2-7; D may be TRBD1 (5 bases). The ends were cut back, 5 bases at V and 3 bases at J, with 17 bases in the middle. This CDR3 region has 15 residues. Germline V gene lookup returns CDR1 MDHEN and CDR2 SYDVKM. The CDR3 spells CASSTRQLLGYEQYF. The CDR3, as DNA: TGTGCCAGCAGTACTCGACAGCTCCTGGGCTACGAGCAGTACTTC. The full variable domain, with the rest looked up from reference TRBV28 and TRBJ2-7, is DVKVTQSSRYLVKRTGEKVFLECVQDMDHENMFWYRQDPGLGLRLIYFSYDVKMKEKGDIPEGYSVSREKKERFSLILESASTNQTSMYLCASSTRQLLGYEQYFGPGTRLTVT.

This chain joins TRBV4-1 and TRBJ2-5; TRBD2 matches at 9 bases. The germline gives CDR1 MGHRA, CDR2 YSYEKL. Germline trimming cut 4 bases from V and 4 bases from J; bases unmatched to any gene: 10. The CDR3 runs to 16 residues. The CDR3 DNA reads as TGCGCCAGCAGCCCCAGTGGGCGGGGGGGCCGAGAGACCCAGTACTTC. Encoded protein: CASSPSGRGGRETQYF.

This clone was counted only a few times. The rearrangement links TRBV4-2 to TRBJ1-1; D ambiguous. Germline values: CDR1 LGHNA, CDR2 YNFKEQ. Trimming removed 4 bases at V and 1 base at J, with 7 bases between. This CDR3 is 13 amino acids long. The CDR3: CASSRQQNTEAFF. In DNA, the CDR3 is TGTGCCAGCAGCCGCCAGCAGAACACTGAAGCTTTCTTT.

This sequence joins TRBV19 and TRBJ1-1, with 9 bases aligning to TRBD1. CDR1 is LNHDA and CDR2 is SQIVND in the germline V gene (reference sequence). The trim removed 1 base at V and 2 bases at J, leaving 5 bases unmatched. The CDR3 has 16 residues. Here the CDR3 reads CASSIVGQGRNTEAFF. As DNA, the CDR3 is TGTGCCAGTAGTATAGTGGGACAGGGAAGAAACACTGAAGCTTTCTTT.

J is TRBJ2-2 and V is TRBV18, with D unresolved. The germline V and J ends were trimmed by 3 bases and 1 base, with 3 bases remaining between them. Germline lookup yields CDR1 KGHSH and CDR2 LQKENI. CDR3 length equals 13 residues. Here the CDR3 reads CASSPKNTGELFF. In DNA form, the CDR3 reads TGTGCCAGCTCACCTAAGAACACCGGGGAGCTGTTTTTT.

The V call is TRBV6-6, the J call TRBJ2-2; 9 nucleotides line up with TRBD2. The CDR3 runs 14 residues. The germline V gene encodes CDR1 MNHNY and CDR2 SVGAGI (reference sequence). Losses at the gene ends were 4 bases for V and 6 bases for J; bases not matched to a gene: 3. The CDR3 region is CASSLLAGAGELFF. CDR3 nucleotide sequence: TGTGCCAGCAGTTTGTTAGCGGGGGCCGGGGAGCTGTTTTTT.

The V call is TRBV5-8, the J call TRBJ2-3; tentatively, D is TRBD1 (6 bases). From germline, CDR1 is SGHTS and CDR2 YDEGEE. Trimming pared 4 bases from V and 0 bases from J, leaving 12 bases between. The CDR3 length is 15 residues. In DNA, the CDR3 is TGTGCCAGCAGCGAGACAGGCTACAGCACAGATACGCAGTATTTT. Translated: CASSETGYSTDTQYF.

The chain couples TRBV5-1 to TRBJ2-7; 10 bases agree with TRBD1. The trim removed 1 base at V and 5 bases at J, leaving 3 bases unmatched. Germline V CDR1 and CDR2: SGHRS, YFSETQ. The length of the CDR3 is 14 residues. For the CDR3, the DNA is TGCGCCAGCAGCTTGTGGACAGGGGGAAACGAGCAGTACTTC. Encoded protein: CASSLWTGGNEQYF. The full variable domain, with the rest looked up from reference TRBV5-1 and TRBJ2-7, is KAGVTQTPRYLIKTRGQQVTLSCSPISGHRSVSWYQQTPGQGLQFLFEYFSETQRNKGNFPGRFSGRQFSNSRSEMNVSTLELGDSALYLCASSLWTGGNEQYFGPGTRLTVT.

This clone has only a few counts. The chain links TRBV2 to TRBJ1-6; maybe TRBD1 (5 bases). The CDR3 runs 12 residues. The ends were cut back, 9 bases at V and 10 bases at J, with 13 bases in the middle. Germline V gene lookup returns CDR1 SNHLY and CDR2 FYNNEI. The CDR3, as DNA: TGTGCCAGTGCCGGTTGGGGGTCACCCCTCCACTTT. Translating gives CASAGWGSPLHF.

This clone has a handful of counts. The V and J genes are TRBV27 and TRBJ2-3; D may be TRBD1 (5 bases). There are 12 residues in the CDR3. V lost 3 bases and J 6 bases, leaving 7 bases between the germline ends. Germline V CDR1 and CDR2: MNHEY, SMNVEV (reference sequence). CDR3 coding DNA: TGTGCCAGCAGTTTCCCAGGGGATACGCAGTATTTT. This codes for CASSFPGDTQYF.

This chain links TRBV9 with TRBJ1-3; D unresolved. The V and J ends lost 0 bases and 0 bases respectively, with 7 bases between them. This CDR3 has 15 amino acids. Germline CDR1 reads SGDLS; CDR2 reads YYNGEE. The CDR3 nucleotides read TGTGCCAGCAGCGTAGATGGCAACTCTGGAAACACCATATATTTT. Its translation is CASSVDGNSGNTIYF.